This paragraph reports one T cell receptor beta chain. The CDR3 has 13 amino acids. V was shortened by 10 bases and J by 0 bases, with 9 bases between the two germline ends. Germline lookup yields CDR1 LNHDA and CDR2 SQIVND (reference sequence). Under the authors' procedure: Amplification with reference gene primers provided the estimates of nucleated cell counts. Assay used: immunoSEQ multiplex PCR; TCRdb lists only in-frame clones, some missing. Clonal size and the V and J genes are those of that table, whereas D and trimming came from the DNA. Among fewer than 300,000 clones, approximately 90% were seen once, and the ten largest hold 2.2%. This sample stems from a study of blood T cell repertoires in COVID-19. Study-wide background: From the United States, Italy and Spain came samples of acute and convalescent COVID-19. T cells, B-cell-depleted T cells, or PBMCs supplied cDNA or gDNA.

Seattle participants joined during active infection and were tracked over time. The receptor comes from a woman in her thirties with COVID-19, enrolled during active disease. The sample comprised peripheral blood. This rearrangement joins TRBV19 to TRBJ2-2; D remains unclear. The CDR3 DNA is TGTGCCACCGGCGACACGAACACCGGGGAGCTGTTTTTT. Translation gives CATGDTNTGELFF.